This T cell receptor beta chain comes out of a study of somatic mutations in cytotoxic T cells in rheumatoid arthritis (dated by TCRdb to about 2017). For context, the study as a whole: Before any treatment started and right after they were diagnosed, patients gave peripheral blood samples (roughly 31 ml EDTA). TCRB deep sequencing covered some 60 patients with rheumatoid arthritis along with under 25 healthy controls. Patient and control groups had essentially identical median ages. In newly diagnosed rheumatoid arthritis without treatment, the study examined if expanded CD8+ T-cell clones harbor somatic mutations, relying on TCRB deep sequencing to characterize clonality. Some V beta antibody-stained T-cell populations were flow-sorted on a FACSAria II or Sony SH800 at nearly 100% purity, and sorted V beta1+ cells also underwent TCRB sequencing. The research as a whole found: In about an eighth of the 65 patients the largest CD8+ clone exceeded 20% of CD8+ cells, and several identical CD8+ TCRB sequences were shared between blood and synovial fluid. The antigen targets of the expanded CD8+ clones were unknown, and absence from virus-specific databases did not rule out viral specificity. CD8+ T-cell clonality in rheumatoid arthritis patients was not significantly different from that in age-matched healthy controls. The slight TRBV07 underrepresentation in patients was not adjusted for multiple comparisons. Healthy controls showed no age-related increase in CD8+ clonality, whereas patients did (Spearman r=0.49).

TCRB CDR3 sequencing used the immunoSEQ assay on genomic DNA. Per the authors' processing: Patient CD8+ clones larger than 1% were compared against published virus-specific TCRB sequences, and only a few matched. Only productive TCRB rearrangements were included in the analyses. Clonality was expressed as a Shannon entropy-based productive clonality index, with each clone defined by a unique TCRB CDR3 sequence. The template counts of each clone relative to the total templates per sample were used to calculate repertoire overlap between two samples. Flow cytometry-measured V-gene usage correlated with V-gene usage from TCRB sequencing, with a Spearman r of roughly 0.56. The table comes from immuneACCESS by way of TCRdb, which keeps in-frame sequences with V and J called. Part of the clones is missing from these tables; in studies checked, under half for an unresolved V gene and the rest for unknown reasons. Clone size and V and J calls were adopted from that table, with D and trimming inferred from the DNA. The sample table contains about 9,600 clones; only one count was recorded for approximately 86% of them. The top ten clonotypes cover roughly 7.5% of the sample.

V loses 4 bases, J loses 0 bases, and the germline ends lie 19 bases apart. From a lookup of the germline V gene (reference sequence), CDR1 and CDR2 are GTSNPN and SVGIG. The CDR3 numbers 17 residues from cysteine through phenylalanine. Only the CDR3 DNA is retained, 51 bases long and in frame from the first base. As for this clone: Its antigen remains unidentified. No base quality information exists; no much larger clone differs at one position.

CD4+ and CD8+ cells were isolated by positive magnetic bead selection on an AutoMACS, and purity was checked by flow cytometry. Clonal expansions were first screened by flow cytometry with a TCR V beta antibody panel, then characterized by TCRB deep sequencing of sorted CD8+ fractions. Isolation of peripheral blood mononuclear cells was done through Ficoll-Paque PLUS density gradient separation. DNA was extracted from CD4-enriched, CD8-enriched or PBMC samples with Nucleospin Tissue or Tissue XS kits and quantified with a Qubit 2.0 fluorometer. Recombination joined TRBV30 with TRBJ1-3; TRBD1 is perhaps the D gene, given 5 matching bases. The source is an adult with rheumatoid arthritis. Sequencing was done on a sample of CD8+ T cells sorted from blood. The CDR3 reads as follows: CAWTPRGEGPSGNTIYF. The DNA sequence follows: TGTGCCTGGACCCCACGAGGGGAGGGACCCTCTGGAAACACCATATATTTT.